These 25 T cell receptor beta chains came from one sample sequenced in a study of CXCR3-negative and CXCR3-positive naive CD8 T cells. Study-wide findings and caveats: CXCR3-expressing naive cells carried TRB CDR3s more hydrophobic than those of CXCR3-negative naive cells.

Libraries were UMI-labeled 5' RACE TRB cDNA. TCRdb processed the 5' RACE reads again and assigns one entry to each CDR3 protein, with no DNA. In total, the table holds 120,000 to 150,000 distinct CDR3 sequences. The antigens for these receptors are not known. What was sequenced was naive CXCR3+ CD8+ T cells from blood. The subset was: CD45RO-CCR7+CD27+CD95- naive CD8+ T cells expressing CXCR3 (TNR3+). The source of these receptors is a human donor in good health. Some clones in this sample may be carry-over from other donors' samples.

This rearrangement joins TRBV12-3 or TRBV12-4 to TRBJ2-1; TCRdb lists TRBD1, though no DNA is available to test this call. CDR3 size: 14 residues. The CDR3 reads CASSFAGGHNEQFF.

The V call is TRBV6-5, the J call TRBJ2-3. Germline V gives CDR1 MNHEY, CDR2 SVGAGI. This CDR3 contains 13 residues. CDR3 protein: CASSYSITDTQYF.

The chain has TRBV4-1 and TRBJ2-5. Germline loops: CDR1 MGHRA, CDR2 YSYEKL. The CDR3 consists of 15 residues. The CDR3 sequence: CASSQDPSPQETQYF.

The gene calls are TRBV11-3 and TRBJ1-1; no DNA is available, so the TRBD1 call from TCRdb remains unchecked. The V gene's germline CDR1 is SGHNT and CDR2 YENEEA. The CDR3 is 15 amino acids. The CDR3 here is CASSFPDSMNTEAFF.

This rearrangement joins TRBV7-9 to TRBJ2-1; TCRdb outputs TRBD1, but without DNA this stays unchecked. CDR1 and CDR2 (germline): SEHNR, FQNEAQ (reference sequence). CDR3 length: 14 amino acids. The CDR3 reads CASSPGTGDNEQFF.

This chain uses TRBV4-1 with TRBJ1-4. The CDR3 is 16 residues long. CDR1 is MGHRA, CDR2 YSYEKL, per germline. CDR3: CASSQVVVLGGEKLFF.

The rearrangement links TRBV6-6 to TRBJ2-2; without DNA, the TCRdb call of TRBD1 cannot be checked. The CDR3 extends over 16 amino acids. Germline V CDR1 and CDR2: MNHNY, SVGAGI (reference sequence). The CDR3 sequence is CASSSTGSANTGELFF.

V gene TRBV30 combines with J gene TRBJ2-1; absent DNA, TCRdb's TRBD1 call cannot be checked. The length of the CDR3 is 13 residues. Germline CDR1 reads GTSNPN; CDR2 reads SVGIG (reference sequence). CDR3 amino acids: CACGAAGFNEQFF.

The chain joins TRBV18 to TRBJ2-7. The CDR3 is made up of 16 amino acids. Germline V gene data show CDR1 as KGHSH and CDR2 as LQKENI. The CDR3 spells CASSPPEGELSYEQYF.

The V gene is TRBV5-5, the J gene TRBJ2-7; the D call of TRBD1 rests on TCRdb alone, since no DNA is present to check it. Germline V gene data show CDR1 as SGHKS and CDR2 as YYEKEE (reference sequence). The CDR3 runs to 13 residues. The CDR3 reads CASSTGQGYEQYF.

The CDR3 protein is CASSELGGDHEQYF. V gene TRBV6-4 combines with J gene TRBJ2-7; TCRdb reports TRBD1, a call that lacks DNA to check it against. The CDR3 is made up of 14 amino acids. Germline assignment: CDR1 MRHNA and CDR2 SNTAGT.

The chain combines TRBV6-6 with TRBJ2-1. Germline V lookup: CDR1 MNHNY, CDR2 SVGAGI (reference sequence). The CDR3 totals 14 residues. The CDR3 loop is CASSYSSDPSEQFF.

The rearrangement links TRBV4-2 to TRBJ1-2; as DNA is missing, the TRBD1 call by TCRdb cannot be tested. Per the germline V gene, CDR1 is LGHNA and CDR2 is YNFKEQ. This CDR3 is built from 16 residues. CDR3 residues: CASSQEGYEGYYGYTF.

V and J are TRBV6-5 and TRBJ1-1. This CDR3 contains 15 residues. Per the germline V gene, CDR1 is MNHEY and CDR2 is SVGAGI. The CDR3 is CASSYSQILNTEAFF.

V is TRBV30 and J is TRBJ1-3; TCRdb reports TRBD1, a call that lacks DNA to check it against. The germline V gene has CDR1 GTSNPN and CDR2 SVGIG (reference sequence). The CDR3 extends over 15 amino acids. This CDR3 reads CACDFTGSSGNTIYF.

CDR3 region: CASSSSGTPEETQYF. V usage is TRBV12-3 or TRBV12-4 and J usage is TRBJ2-5; the TCRdb call, TRBD1, lacks DNA for checking. The CDR3 consists of 15 residues.

The chain employs TRBV12-3 or TRBV12-4 and TRBJ2-1; TCRdb returns TRBD2, unconfirmable since there is no DNA. This CDR3 has 16 amino acids. The CDR3 region is CASRSSGLAGTGEQFF.

This chain uses TRBV15 with TRBJ2-7; TCRdb's D gene call, TRBD1, goes unchecked for lack of DNA. The CDR3 has 12 amino acids. Germline V gene sequence: CDR1 LNHNV, CDR2 YYDKDF (reference sequence). The CDR3 reads CATSGQGYEQYF.

The chain is built from TRBV7-9 and TRBJ2-1; TCRdb's D call of TRBD2 is untestable without DNA. Germline V gene data show CDR1 as SEHNR and CDR2 as FQNEAQ (reference sequence). This CDR3 has 14 amino acids. The CDR3 spells CASRPGTRYNEQFF.

The chain has TRBV28 and TRBJ1-5; TCRdb gives TRBD1 as the D gene, but with no DNA this cannot be confirmed. CDR3 length equals 15 residues. Germline CDR1 MDHEN, CDR2 SYDVKM. This CDR3 reads CASSFDRDSNQPQHF.

The rearrangement joins TRBV10-3 to TRBJ2-7. This CDR3 contains 11 residues. CDR1 is ENHRY and CDR2 is SYGVKD in the germline V gene. This CDR3 reads CAIRQDAFWYF.

J is TRBJ2-7 and V is TRBV27. CDR1 MNHEY and CDR2 SMNVEV come from the germline V gene (reference sequence). The CDR3 is made up of 13 amino acids. The chain's CDR3 is CASSLSPDYEQYF.

The gene calls are TRBV12-3 or TRBV12-4 and TRBJ2-3; TCRdb outputs TRBD1, but without DNA this stays unchecked. This CDR3 comprises 16 residues. CDR3 amino acids: CASSPTGTENTDTQYF.

The rearrangement links TRBV11-1 to TRBJ2-5; TCRdb's D call of TRBD1 is untestable without DNA. CDR3 length: 12 amino acids. The germline gives CDR1 SGHAT, CDR2 FQDESV (reference sequence). The CDR3 spells CASSQGGKTQYF.

This chain uses TRBV28 with TRBJ2-7; TCRdb indicates TRBD1, and absent DNA this call remains unverified. The CDR3 has 15 amino acids. Per the germline V gene, CDR1 is MDHEN and CDR2 is SYDVKM. CDR3: CASSSKQGVSYEQYF.